The rows below give T cell receptor beta chains drawn from one sample of a study of blood T cell repertoires in COVID-19. Sequencing used immunoSEQ multiplex PCR; TCRdb keeps in-frame clones, though not all of them. Among approximately 250,000 clones listed, 80% to 90% were seen once. Sequenced input: peripheral blood. These receptors were obtained from a man aged 55 to 70 with acute or convalescent COVID-19. Each CDR3 is given with its conserved first and last residue. A D gene is named only where the DNA matches it firmly. Size is stated for part of the rows, as once, few or many counts, or as a class when the clone is expanded.

d_call,v_call,j_call,clone_size,cdr3_nt,cdr3_aa
TRBD2,TRBV5-6,TRBJ2-1,.,TGTGCCAGCAGCTTTGGAGTGACGGGAGGTTACAATGAGCAGTTCTTC,CASSFGVTGGYNEQFF
TRBD1,TRBV28,TRBJ2-7,.,TGTGCCAGCAGCCGCCCTGGACAGGGCCACGAGCAGTACTTC,CASSRPGQGHEQYF
.,TRBV18,TRBJ1-1,.,TGTGCCAGCTCACCGACAAGGAACACTGAAGCTTTCTTT,CASSPTRNTEAFF
TRBD1,TRBV24-1,TRBJ2-5,.,TGTGCCACCAGTGATTCGGACAGGCGAGAGACCCAGTACTTC,CATSDSDRRETQYF
TRBD1,TRBV18,TRBJ2-7,.,TGTGCCAGCTCATCGTCCGGGACAGGGGTAGAGGAGCAGTACTTC,CASSSSGTGVEEQYF
.,TRBV12-3/TRBV12-4,TRBJ2-1,.,TGTGCCAGCGGGCTGAGCTCCTACAATGAGCAGTTCTTC,CASGLSSYNEQFF
.,TRBV12-3/TRBV12-4,TRBJ2-2,few,TGTGCCAGCAGTTTGGAGACCGGGGAGCTGTTTTTT,CASSLETGELFF
TRBD1,TRBV24-1,TRBJ2-4,.,TGTGCCACCGTAGGACAGGGCACTATAGACTTTGGCAAAAACATTCAGTACTTC,CATVGQGTIDFGKNIQYF
TRBD2,TRBV29-1,TRBJ2-1,.,TGCAGCGTCATCGGACTAGCGGGAACCTCCTACAATGAGCAGTTCTTC,CSVIGLAGTSYNEQFF
TRBD2,TRBV30,TRBJ2-7,.,TGTGCCTGGGGACCTTTGCGGGGGGCTCGAGAGCAGTACTTC,CAWGPLRGAREQYF